This T cell receptor (beta chain) was identified in a study of cytomegalovirus exposure and HLA in healthy donors. V gave up 6 bases and J gave up 10 bases; unmatched junction bases: 10. The CDR3 spans 15 residues. The germline CDR1 and CDR2 sequences are SNHLY and FYNNEI. Findings of the study overall: TCR beta chains numbering roughly 150 were designated cytomegalovirus-associated. A classifier reportedly called cytomegalovirus status with high sensitivity and specificity. A highly shared variant cluster was judged a likely technical artifact.

13 Jbeta primers and 60 Vbeta primers were used for the PCR. Using immunoSEQ multiplex PCR, the repertoire was profiled, and TCRdb retains in-frame clones only, with some absent. Of 200,000 or so clones listed, approximately 78% are singletons. On this clone itself: Its antigen is currently unknown.

This TCR was recovered from a woman aged 18-35 years in good health and CMV-seronegative. Sequencing input: PBMCs. This chain uses TRBV2 with TRBJ1-6, with 9 nucleotides matching TRBD1. CDR3 region: CASSEGGQGLSPLHF. The CDR3 DNA is TGTGCCAGCAGCGAGGGGGGACAGGGCTTGTCACCCCTCCACTTT. Based on the CDR3 plus reference TRBV2 and TRBJ1-6, the full variable domain is EPEVTQTPSHQVTQMGQEVILRCVPISNHLYFYWYRQILGQKVEFLVSFYNNEISEKSEIFDDQFSVERPDGSNFTLKIRSTKLEDSAMYFCASSEGGQGLSPLHFGNGTRLTVT.